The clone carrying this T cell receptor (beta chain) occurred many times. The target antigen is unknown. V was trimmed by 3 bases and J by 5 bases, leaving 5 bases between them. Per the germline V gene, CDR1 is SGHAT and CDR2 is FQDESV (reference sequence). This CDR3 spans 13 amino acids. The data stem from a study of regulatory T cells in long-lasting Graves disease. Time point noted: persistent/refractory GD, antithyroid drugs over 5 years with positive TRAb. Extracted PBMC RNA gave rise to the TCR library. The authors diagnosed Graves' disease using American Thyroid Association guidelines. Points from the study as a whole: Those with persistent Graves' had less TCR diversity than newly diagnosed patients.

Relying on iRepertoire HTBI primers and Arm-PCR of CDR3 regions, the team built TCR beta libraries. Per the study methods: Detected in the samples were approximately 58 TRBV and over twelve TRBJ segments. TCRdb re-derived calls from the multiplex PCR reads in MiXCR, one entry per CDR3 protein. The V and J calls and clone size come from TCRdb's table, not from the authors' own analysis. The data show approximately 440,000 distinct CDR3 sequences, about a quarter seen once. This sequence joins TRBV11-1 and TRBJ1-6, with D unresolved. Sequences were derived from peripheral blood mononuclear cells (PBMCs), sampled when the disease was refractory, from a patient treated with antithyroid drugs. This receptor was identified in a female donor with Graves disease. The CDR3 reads CASSFNDNSPLHF. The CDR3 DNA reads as TGTGCCAGCAGCTTTAACGATAATTCACCCCTCCACTTT.